This T cell receptor beta chain was sequenced during a study of T cells after yellow fever vaccination. About the research overall: Low-cell-number fractions were prepared with SMART-Seq v4 Ultra Low Input.

Trimming removed 2 bases from V and 9 bases from J, with 10 bases in between. This CDR3 region has 12 residues. The study's findings and limits: Bulk-population clonotypes that are abundant could appear as contaminants in FACS-sorted repertoires. Post-booster repertoires again held most primary-vaccination clones (about 96% CD4, about 90% CD8).

This clonotype was counted ten times or more. Its specificity is unknown. A universal primer site and UMIs were added as TCR cDNA was made by 5'RACE template switching. TCRdb recomputed calls from the 5' RACE reads with MiXCR, one row per CDR3 protein. The table shows about 300,000 distinct CDR3 sequences, with about 10% occurring only once. This TCR was sampled from a man between 18 and 35 years old who received the YFV17D yellow fever vaccine. The chain recombines TRBV12-3 or TRBV12-4 with TRBJ1-1; D remains unclear. Sequences were derived from CD4+ T cells sorted from PBMCs, sampled 5 days after the yellow fever booster vaccination. In DNA, the CDR3 is TGTGCCAGCAGTTTAAAAGATCTCCAAGCTTTCTTT. Its translation: CASSLKDLQAFF.